One and the same sample provided the 8 T cell receptor beta chains below, sequenced in a study of blood T cell repertoires in COVID-19. Using immunoSEQ multiplex PCR, the repertoire was profiled, and TCRdb retains in-frame clones only, with some absent. Altogether roughly 200,000 clones are present, 83% being singletons, with the ten largest covering around 1.3%. Source material: peripheral blood. The origin of the receptors is a woman between 25 and 40 years old with COVID-19, enrolled during active disease.

The chain combines TRBV7-9 with TRBJ1-5, with TRBD1 matching over 9 bases. CDR3 length equals 17 residues. V dropped 5 bases and J dropped 4; count of bases not matched to a gene: 12. CDR1 SEHNR and CDR2 FQNEAQ come from the germline V gene (reference sequence). The CDR3 DNA reads TGTGCCAGCAGCCCAACGACGGACAGGGGCACGAATCAGCCCCAGCATTTT. Its protein product is CASSPTTDRGTNQPQHF.

CDR3 sequence: CATSRDYEKKLFF. Here the CDR3 DNA reads TGTGCCACCAGCAGAGATTACGAGAAAAAACTGTTTTTT. The chain is built from TRBV15 and TRBJ1-4; D remains unclear. The germline V gene encodes CDR1 LNHNV and CDR2 YYDKDF (reference sequence). The CDR3 has 13 amino acids. Trimming removed 0 bases from V and 9 bases from J, with 8 bases in between.

This chain connects TRBV4-3 to TRBJ2-5; 7 positions match TRBD2. This CDR3 has 16 amino acids. Germline lookup yields CDR1 LGHNA and CDR2 YSLEER. With V trimmed by 4 bases and J by 1 base, 9 bases remained unmatched. CDR3 in DNA: TGCGCCAGCAGCCCTGCTCTGGGAGGGTTCCAAGAGACCCAGTACTTC. It yields the protein CASSPALGGFQETQYF.

The chain has TRBV9 and TRBJ2-3; the match to TRBD2 covers 9 bases. Germline-derived CDR1 and CDR2 are SGDLS and YYNGEE. This CDR3 has 22 residues. J gave up 1 base and V 1 base, and 22 bases lay outside the gene matches. In DNA form, the CDR3 reads TGTGCCAGCAGCGTACCCTCGGGGGTAGCGGGAGAGATAATTCCTCGCACAGATACGCAGTATTTT. It is translated as CASSVPSGVAGEIIPRTDTQYF.

This chain uses TRBV3-1 (or the pseudogene TRBV3-2) with TRBJ2-7, with 9 nucleotides matching TRBD1. After removal of 8 bases from V and 1 base from J, the junction contained 3 bases not matched to a gene. Germline V gene lookup returns CDR1 LGHDT and CDR2 YNNKEL (reference sequence). This CDR3 is built from 13 residues. CDR3: CASAGTGSYEQYF. CDR3 coding DNA: TGTGCCAGCGCCGGGACAGGGTCCTACGAGCAGTACTTC.

The V call is TRBV7-3, the J call TRBJ1-5; 9 bases agree with TRBD1. CDR3 size: 13 residues. With 4 bases clipped from V and 5 bases from J, the junction kept 0 bases outside the gene matches. Looked up from germline, CDR1 is SGHTA and CDR2 is FQGTGA. The chain's CDR3 is CASSWDRDQPQHF. The CDR3 DNA reads TGTGCCAGCAGCTGGGACAGGGATCAGCCCCAGCATTTT.

The rearrangement uses TRBV14 and TRBJ2-7; TRBD2 agrees at 11 bases. The CDR3 consists of 15 residues. The germline V gene has CDR1 SGHDN and CDR2 FVKESK. The trim removed 1 base at V and 1 base at J, leaving 0 bases unmatched. CDR3 protein: CASSQGLAGSYEQYF. In DNA, the CDR3 is TGTGCCAGCAGCCAAGGACTAGCGGGGTCCTACGAGCAGTACTTC.

V usage is TRBV27 and J usage is TRBJ1-4; no firm D call. The germline V gene has CDR1 MNHEY and CDR2 SMNVEV (reference sequence). Trimming removed 2 bases at V and 6 bases at J, with 13 bases between. The CDR3 has 15 amino acids. This CDR3 reads CASSLGQATYEKLFF. The CDR3 nucleotides are TGTGCCAGCAGTTTAGGTCAGGCGACCTATGAAAAACTGTTTTTT.